The 15 T cell receptor beta chains below come from one sample, sequenced in a study of T cell changes during pregnancy in multiple sclerosis. The repertoire was sequenced with immunoSEQ multiplex PCR; TCRdb's copy has only in-frame clones and lacks some. The table lists around 70,000 clones, about 89% of them singletons, with 0.86% in the top ten. The sample in question was peripheral blood, obtained in the second trimester of pregnancy. These receptor sequences come from a female donor with multiple sclerosis, enrolled in a pregnancy study.

The chain joins TRBV7-3 to TRBJ1-1, with no clear D. The V end lost 5 bases, the J end lost 1 base, and 8 bases lay between the germline ends. Germline CDR1 is SGHTA and CDR2 is FQGTGA. The CDR3 has 13 amino acids. This CDR3 is CASSPEGNTEAFF. CDR3 in DNA: TGTGCCAGCAGCCCGGAGGGGAACACTGAAGCTTTCTTT.

This sequence joins TRBV6-6 and TRBJ1-1, with D possibly being TRBD1 (5 bases). The CDR3 totals 15 residues. Germline CDR1 MNHNY, CDR2 SVGAGI (reference sequence). V lost 9 bases and J lost 5, with 22 bases in between. The CDR3 sequence: CARKRNRSWGTEAFF. CDR3 coding DNA: TGTGCCAGAAAAAGGAACAGGTCCTGGGGAACTGAAGCTTTCTTT.

The V gene is TRBV4-1, the J gene TRBJ2-7; possible D gene TRBD2, 6 bases. Trimming stripped 4 bases from V and 0 bases from J, with 22 bases between. This CDR3 has 18 residues. The germline CDR1 and CDR2 sequences are MGHRA and YSYEKL. This chain's CDR3 is CASSPPSGRLIRSYEQYF. The CDR3 DNA is TGCGCCAGCAGCCCCCCAAGCGGGCGGCTGATCCGCTCCTACGAGCAGTACTTC.

The chain combines TRBV5-1 with TRBJ2-7; D perhaps matches TRBD1 (5 bases). V was shortened by 1 base and J by 0 bases, with 14 bases between the two germline ends. This CDR3 region has 16 residues. Germline V lookup: CDR1 SGHRS, CDR2 YFSETQ. The CDR3 here is CASSLSDGAFSYEQYF. CDR3 sequence (DNA): TGCGCCAGCAGCTTGTCGGATGGGGCGTTCTCCTACGAGCAGTACTTC.

This chain uses TRBV28 with TRBJ1-2; D ambiguous. This CDR3 has 14 amino acids. The germline V and J ends were trimmed by 3 bases and 1 base, with 9 bases remaining between them. Germline V gene sequence: CDR1 MDHEN, CDR2 SYDVKM. The CDR3 loop reads CASSFTGINYGYTF. For the CDR3, the DNA is TGTGCCAGCAGTTTTACGGGGATTAACTATGGCTACACCTTC.

V and J are TRBV27 and TRBJ2-2; a weak D match, TRBD1 (5 bases). Trimming took off 4 bases at V and 1 base at J, with 16 bases between the two ends. The CDR3 loop spans 17 amino acids. Germline-derived CDR1 and CDR2 are MNHEY and SMNVEV (reference sequence). In DNA form, the CDR3 reads TGTGCCAGCAGTTGGATAGACAGCGACCTGAACACCGGGGAGCTGTTTTTT. Residues: CASSWIDSDLNTGELFF.

DNA for the CDR3: TGCGCCAGCAGCCACATACAGACAGATACGCAGTATTTT. Residues: CASSHIQTDTQYF. The chain uses TRBV4-3 and TRBJ2-3; D remains unclear. Germline CDR1 is LGHNA and CDR2 is YSLEER. Trimming took off 3 bases at V and 3 bases at J, with 7 bases between the two ends. The CDR3 covers 13 residues.

The genes are TRBV5-1 and TRBJ2-5; 13 nucleotides match TRBD2. The V segment lost 4 bases and the J segment 2 bases; nucleotides outside the gene matches: 8. The CDR3 totals 17 residues. Germline V gene lookup returns CDR1 SGHRS and CDR2 YFSETQ. The CDR3 coding sequence is TGCGCCAGCAGCCCTGGACTAGCGGGGGAGATTCAAGAGACCCAGTACTTC. Protein sequence: CASSPGLAGEIQETQYF.

The chain couples TRBV7-2 to TRBJ2-7; tentatively, D is TRBD1 (5 bases). The CDR3 is 13 amino acids. With 2 bases removed from V and 10 bases from J, the gap between germline ends came to 15 bases. Germline V gene sequence: CDR1 SGHTA, CDR2 FQGNSA. CDR3 in DNA: TGTGCCAGCAGCTTAAAGCCCGCGACAGAACAGTACTTC. It specifies CASSLKPATEQYF. Full variable domain (outside the CDR3, taken from reference TRBV7-2 and TRBJ2-7): GAGVSQSPSNKVTEKGKDVELRCDPISGHTALYWYRQSLGQGLEFLIYFQGNSAPDKSGLPSDRFSAERTGGSVSTLTIQRTQQEDSAVYLCASSLKPATEQYFGPGTRLTVT.

J is TRBJ1-2 and V is TRBV6-1; possible D gene TRBD1, 6 bases. The CDR3 sequence is 15 residues long. The V gene lost 2 bases and the J gene lost 6 bases, with 16 bases spanning the gap. From germline, CDR1 is MNHNS and CDR2 SASEGT. The CDR3 spells CASSEYRVEQNGYTF. CDR3 nucleotide sequence: TGTGCCAGCAGTGAATACAGGGTGGAACAGAATGGCTACACCTTC.

The chain joins TRBV9 to TRBJ2-1, with a tentative D call TRBD2 (6 bases). CDR1 and CDR2 (germline): SGDLS, YYNGEE. Trimming removed 3 bases at V and 7 bases at J, with 17 bases between. The CDR3 runs to 15 residues. CDR3 residues: CASSARLATDNEQFF. The CDR3 bases are TGTGCCAGCAGCGCCCGCCTAGCGACGGATAATGAGCAGTTCTTC. The full variable domain, its missing parts supplied by reference TRBV9 and TRBJ2-1, is DSGVTQTPKHLITATGQRVTLRCSPRSGDLSVYWYQQSLDQGLQFLIQYYNGEERAKGNILERFSAQQFPDLHSELNLSSLELGDSALYFCASSARLATDNEQFFGPGTRLTVL.

This clone has just one count. V usage is TRBV7-8 and J usage is TRBJ2-7, with D possibly being TRBD1 (6 bases). Trimming shortened V by 5 bases and J by 2 bases, and 16 bases separated the two germline ends. This CDR3 is 15 amino acids long. Germline V gene data show CDR1 as SGHVS and CDR2 as FQNEAQ. DNA for the CDR3: TGTGCCAGCAGCCCAGAATTGGGGGCAACCTACGAGCAGTACTTC. It codes for CASSPELGATYEQYF. Full variable domain (remainder filled in from reference TRBV7-8 and TRBJ2-7): GAGVSQSPRYKVAKRGQDVALRCDPISGHVSLFWYQQALGQGPEFLTYFQNEAQLDKSGLPSDRFFAERPEGSVSTLKIQRTQQEDSAVYLCASSPELGATYEQYFGPGTRLTVT.

The V gene is TRBV9, the J gene TRBJ2-3, with TRBD2 matching 10 bases. CDR1 SGDLS and CDR2 YYNGEE come from the germline V gene. V lost 4 bases to trimming and J lost 3 bases; unmatched junction nucleotides: 5. The CDR3 totals 15 residues. As DNA, the CDR3 is TGTGCCAGCAGCCCCAGCGGGGGGGCGACAGATACGCAGTATTTT. Translating gives CASSPSGGATDTQYF.

This clone occurred once. The gene calls are TRBV2 and TRBJ2-7; 10 positions match TRBD2. The ends lost 2 bases at V and 0 bases at J; junction bases unmatched: 4. CDR1 and CDR2 from the germline V gene are SNHLY and FYNNEI. The CDR3 runs to 16 residues. CDR3 region: CASSERLAGVSYEQYF. The DNA for the CDR3 is TGTGCCAGCAGTGAAAGGCTAGCGGGGGTCTCCTACGAGCAGTACTTC.

This clone has just one count. V and J are TRBV25-1 and TRBJ2-7; 8 bases line up with TRBD1. Germline trimming cut 6 bases from V and 3 bases from J; bases unmatched to any gene: 4. Germline assignment: CDR1 MGHDK and CDR2 SYGVNS. CDR3 length: 13 residues. CDR3 DNA: TGTGCCAGCAGGGACAGGGACGGCTACGAGCAGTACTTC. Translated, it gives CASRDRDGYEQYF.